Below, 18 T cell receptor beta chains from the same sample are listed, as sequenced in a study of blood T cells in healthy people across ages. Sample-barcoded 5' priming and a J-beta primer mix drove a second PCR of 7 to 11 cycles. From the 5' RACE reads, TCRdb called clonotypes with MiXCR, one entry per CDR3 protein. This sample has 1 million or so distinct CDR3 sequences, with roughly 45% found just once. Input material: blood. Source of these receptors: a woman aged 60-75 years in good health.

The chain uses TRBV27 and TRBJ1-5; D is possibly TRBD1 (6 bases). Germline lookup yields CDR1 MNHEY and CDR2 SMNVEV (reference sequence). Between the trimmed V and J ends, which lost 5 bases and 9 bases, there was a span of 11 bases. The CDR3 covers 12 residues. CDR3 residues: CASSRTGRPQHF. DNA for the CDR3: TGTGCCAGCAGTAGAACAGGGAGGCCCCAGCATTTT.

V and J are TRBV20-1 and TRBJ2-1, with 13 bases aligning to TRBD2. CDR1 DFQATT and CDR2 SNEGSKA come from the germline V gene (reference sequence). The CDR3 contains 16 residues. With V trimmed by 5 bases and J by 0 bases, 4 bases remained unmatched. The DNA of the CDR3 is TGCAGTGCTCTCGGGACTAGCGGGAACTCCTACAATGAGCAGTTCTTC. Protein sequence: CSALGTSGNSYNEQFF.

In the case of this clonotype: The junction departs from the called germline gene at one end, perhaps through a read error. This chain uses TRBV25-1 with TRBJ2-1; TRBD2 matches at 7 bases. The CDR3 spans 14 residues. Germline lookup yields CDR1 MGHDK and CDR2 SYGVNS. The CDR3 DNA reads as TGTGCCAGTAGTGAAAGTTCTACGGGGGGAAAGCGGTTCTTC. Translating gives CASSESSTGGKRFF.

This clonotype was observed a handful of times. The rearrangement links TRBV3-1 to TRBJ2-3; D remains unclear. The CDR3 extends over 13 amino acids. Germline CDR1 is LGHDT and CDR2 is YNNKEL (reference sequence). Between the trimmed V and J ends, which lost 2 bases and 4 bases, there was a span of 7 bases. Here the CDR3 DNA reads TGTGCCAGCAGCCAACAGAGGCCAGATACGCAGTATTTT. Amino acid sequence: CASSQQRPDTQYF.

V and J are TRBV20-1 and TRBJ2-5; unclear D gene. TRBJ2-7 matches the DNA end more closely, so the J call is doubtful. The length of the CDR3 is 14 residues. Germline lookup yields CDR1 DFQATT and CDR2 SNEGSKA (reference sequence). Here the CDR3 DNA reads TGCAGTGCTAGAGGGCTTCCGGGTGGCTACGAGCAGTACTTC. This gives the protein CSARGLPGGYEQYF.

This clonotype showed up just a few times. The chain employs TRBV7-6 and TRBJ2-3, with D hard to call. Germline assignment: CDR1 SGHVS and CDR2 FNYEAQ. V lost 5 bases, J lost 5 bases, and 11 bases lay in between. The CDR3 length is 13 residues. CDR3 nucleotide sequence: TGTGCCAGCAGCGGGTCCAACCTAGATACGCAGTATTTT. It specifies CASSGSNLDTQYF. The full variable domain, in which reference TRBV7-6 and TRBJ2-3 provide the parts outside the CDR3, is GAGVSQSPRYKVTKRGQDVALRCDPISGHVSLYWYRQALGQGPEFLTYFNYEAQQDKSGLPNDRFSAERPEGSISTLTIQRTEQRDSAMYRCASSGSNLDTQYFGPGTRLTVL.

V gene TRBV7-4 combines with J gene TRBJ2-1; 10 nucleotides align to TRBD2. Losses at the gene ends were 3 bases for V and 7 bases for J; bases not matched to a gene: 3. The CDR3 contains 14 residues. Germline CDR1 is SGHVT and CDR2 is SQSDAQ. CDR3 DNA sequence: TGTGCCAGCAGCTTGCATAGCGGGAGGAATGAGCAGTTCTTC. Protein: CASSLHSGRNEQFF.

This clonotype has just a few counts. The J gene is TRBJ2-1, the V gene TRBV27, with 9 bases that match TRBD2. V was clipped by 5 bases and J by 6 bases; unmatched bases: 8. Germline V CDR1 and CDR2: MNHEY, SMNVEV (reference sequence). The CDR3 length is 15 residues. The CDR3 sequence: CASSPRRTSVNEQFF. The CDR3 coding sequence is TGTGCCAGCAGTCCCCGCCGGACTAGCGTCAATGAGCAGTTCTTC.

This clonotype turned up a few times. The genes are TRBV3-1 and TRBJ1-2; 8 bases are a match to TRBD1. In germline, CDR1 is LGHDT, CDR2 YNNKEL (reference sequence). The CDR3 is made up of 15 amino acids. J gave up 7 bases and V 0 bases, and 7 bases lay outside the gene matches. CDR3 nucleotide sequence: TGTGCCAGCAGCCAAGATGCGACAGGGGCAAGTGGCTACACCTTC. The encoded protein is CASSQDATGASGYTF.

In its sample, this clonotype was seen a few times. This chain links TRBV27 with TRBJ2-7, with D hard to call. V lost 0 bases and J 2 bases, leaving 11 bases between the germline ends. Germline V gene data show CDR1 as MNHEY and CDR2 as SMNVEV (reference sequence). There are 15 residues in the CDR3. The CDR3 sequence: CASSLSGGAPYEQYF. The CDR3 nucleotides read TGTGCCAGCAGTTTATCGGGCGGAGCCCCCTACGAGCAGTACTTC.

This clonotype was observed many times. The chain combines TRBV6-5 with TRBJ2-7, with D possibly matching TRBD1 (5 bases). TRBJ2-5 matches the DNA end more closely, so the J call is doubtful. This CDR3 spans 13 amino acids. Germline assignment: CDR1 MNHEY and CDR2 SVGAGI. The CDR3 nucleotides read TGTGCCAGCAGTTACTTAGGGGAAACGACCCAGTACTTC. Encoded protein: CASSYLGETTQYF.

This clonotype has at least ten counts. The chain combines TRBV25-1 with TRBJ2-7; D is uncertain. The J call is in doubt because the DNA end fits TRBJ2-5 better. There are 13 residues in the CDR3. CDR1 and CDR2 (germline): MGHDK, SYGVNS. The CDR3 sequence is CASSEYGVETQYF. The CDR3 DNA is TGTGCCAGCAGTGAATATGGGGTGGAGACCCAGTACTTC.

V usage is TRBV5-4 and J usage is TRBJ2-7; D is possibly TRBD2 (6 bases). CDR3 length: 15 amino acids. The germline V and J ends were trimmed by 2 bases and 7 bases, with 19 bases remaining between them. Germline CDR1 is SGHNT and CDR2 is YYREEE (reference sequence). CDR3 loop: CASSFGSGLSREQYF. In DNA form, the CDR3 reads TGTGCCAGCAGCTTTGGTAGCGGTCTGTCTCGTGAGCAGTACTTC.

The CDR3 coding sequence is TGCAGCGTTGAAGATTTCGGGGGCGGGAATGGCTACACCTTC. This sequence encodes CSVEDFGGGNGYTF. The J gene is TRBJ1-2, the V gene TRBV29-1; tentative D call: TRBD1 (6 bases). This CDR3 spans 14 amino acids. Germline V gives CDR1 SQVTM, CDR2 ANQGSEA. V lost 0 bases and J lost 6, with 14 bases in between.

V is TRBV21-1 and J is TRBJ2-1. TRBV21-1 is a listed pseudogene. The CDR3 runs to 15 residues. The CDR3, as DNA: TGTGCCAGCAGCAAACAACTATTTGGATACAATGAGCAGTTCTTC. This translates into CASSKQLFGYNEQFF.

The table lists this clonotype with many counts. The genes are TRBV12-3 or TRBV12-4 and TRBJ1-2, with D perhaps matching TRBD1 (6 bases). Trimming pared 3 bases from V and 2 bases from J, leaving 7 bases between. There are 13 residues in the CDR3. This CDR3 is CASSFGQNYGYTF. The DNA of the CDR3 is TGTGCCAGCAGTTTCGGACAGAACTATGGCTACACCTTC.

The sample holds many counts of this clonotype. The chain couples TRBV9 to TRBJ2-3, with 9 bases identical to TRBD2. V lost 0 bases and J lost 1; bases outside the gene matches: 0. From germline, CDR1 is SGDLS and CDR2 YYNGEE. The length of the CDR3 is 15 residues. This CDR3 reads CASSVGLAGTDTQYF. The CDR3, as DNA: TGTGCCAGCAGCGTAGGACTAGCGGGCACAGATACGCAGTATTTT.

The rearrangement uses TRBV9 and TRBJ2-3; D might be TRBD1 (6 bases). V gave up 0 bases and J gave up 4 bases, with 9 bases separating them. Germline V gene data show CDR1 as SGDLS and CDR2 as YYNGEE. The CDR3 is made up of 14 amino acids. The CDR3 DNA reads TGTGCCAGCAGCGTAGACAGGGTTCCAGATACGCAGTATTTT. Its translation is CASSVDRVPDTQYF.